The clone carrying this T cell receptor beta chain was observed a few times. The antigen is unknown. Relative to the germline gene, one junction end is altered; a read error may explain this. This specimen comes from a study of CD8 T cells in Susac syndrome. The overall study: At blood draw, Susac syndrome patients were therapy-naive, on corticosteroids, or on intravenous immunoglobulin alone. Study-level results: The total CD8+ repertoires contained 15 to 20 Susac-specific public clones, and the CD8+ TEMRA repertoires contained 4 to 6. By the study's own acknowledgment, its TCR sequencing and HLA analysis included relatively few individuals.

RNA amounts of roughly 0.5 to 1 ug underwent reverse transcription with random hexamers. TCRdb called the immunoSEQ multiplex PCR reads again in MiXCR, with one record for every CDR3 protein. The data show approximately 120,000 distinct CDR3 sequences, over 85% seen once. This CDR3 is built from 12 residues. Germline values: CDR1 SGHAT, CDR2 FQNNGV. The chain combines TRBV11-2 with TRBJ2-2, with D hard to call. Sequenced sample: CD8+ T cells from PBMCs. The sequence was obtained from a human donor with Susac syndrome. The CDR3 nucleotides read TGCGCCAGCAGCTTGGTAGCCGGGGAGCTGTTTTTT. Translated: CASSLVAGELFF.